Here is one T cell receptor beta chain with its context. TCRdb used MiXCR to reprocess the PCR reads, holding one entry per CDR3 protein. The sample consists of over 1,400 distinct CDR3 sequences, around half of them appearing once. The data stem from a study of immune characterization of retroperitoneal liposarcoma. V dropped 5 bases and J dropped 5 bases, with 24 bases sitting between them. Germline V gene data show CDR1 as SGHVS and CDR2 as FNYEAQ. This CDR3 comprises 17 residues. V and J are TRBV7-6 and TRBJ2-5; D may be TRBD2 (6 bases). The receptor was isolated from a female donor with retroperitoneal liposarcoma. The sequenced sample consisted of tumor tissue. CDR3 DNA: TGTGCCAGCAGCCCCCCTTTCGGGCGGGGCGAGGGGGAGACCCAGTACTTC. It translates to CASSPPFGRGEGETQYF.